This T cell receptor beta chain comes out of a study of blood T cell repertoires in COVID-19. As for the study in general: Samples representing acute and convalescent COVID-19 were sourced from the United States, Italy and Spain. T cells, B-cell-depleted T cells, or PBMCs provided the cDNA or gDNA that served as material.

Per germline, CDR1 SEHNR and CDR2 FQNEAQ (reference sequence). Trimming left V 1 base short and J 4 bases short, with 8 bases between. The CDR3 runs to 14 residues. Original methodology: By means of reference gene primer amplification, nucleated cell counts were estimated. Method: immunoSEQ multiplex PCR; TCRdb's copy keeps in-frame clones and lacks some. V and J calls plus clone size are reproduced from that table; the DNA served to infer D and trimming. This table has roughly 53,000 clones, 75% to 90% appearing once. The specimen sequenced was peripheral blood. This sequence was found in a man aged 80 or over with acute or convalescent COVID-19. The rearrangement joins TRBV7-9 to TRBJ1-5; possibly TRBD1 for D (5 bases). Here the CDR3 reads CASSLGAGNQPQHF. CDR3 nucleotide sequence: TGTGCCAGCAGCTTAGGGGCAGGGAATCAGCCCCAGCATTTT.